A selection of T cell receptor beta chains follows, all from one sample in a study of CD8 T cells in Susac syndrome. TCRdb re-derived calls from the immunoSEQ multiplex PCR reads in MiXCR, one entry per CDR3 protein. The sample shows about 110,000 distinct CDR3 sequences, approximately 94% of them seen only once. Sequenced input: CD8+ T cells from PBMCs. The origin of the receptors is a human donor with Susac syndrome. Each CDR3 is given with its conserved first and last residue. Each record gives: V gene, clone size, D gene, J gene, CDR3 protein, CDR3 DNA. The D gene is left open where the match is weak. Size values are once, few and many counts, or a class for expanded clones, and some rows have none.

TRBV9,.,TRBD1,TRBJ2-1,CASSPPGQRNNEQFF,TGTGCCAGCAGCCCCCCGGGACAGAGAAACAATGAGCAGTTCTTC
TRBV2,.,.,TRBJ1-4,CASSAGTSTNEKLFF,TGTGCCAGCAGCGCCGGGACTTCAACTAATGAAAAACTGTTTTTT
TRBV19,.,TRBD1,TRBJ1-5,CASSTRDRENQPQHF,TGTGCCAGTAGTACCCGGGACAGGGAAAATCAGCCCCAGCATTTT
TRBV11-2,.,TRBD1,TRBJ2-7,CASRTGSHEQYF,TGTGCCAGCAGGACAGGGTCCCACGAGCAGTACTTC
TRBV3-1,.,.,TRBJ2-7,CASSQDRQSGQYF,TGTGCCAGCAGCCAGGACCGACAGTCTGGGCAGTACTTC
TRBV20-1,.,.,TRBJ2-2,CSAEEENTGELFF,TGCAGTGCGGAGGAGGAGAACACCGGGGAGCTGTTTTTT
TRBV19,.,TRBD2,TRBJ2-5,CASKRVSTSSQETQYF,TGTGCCAGTAAAAGGGTCTCGACTAGCAGCCAAGAGACCCAGTACTTC
TRBV29-1,.,.,TRBJ2-1,CSVYLGQVTVNEQFF,TGCAGCGTCTACTTGGGTCAGGTTACGGTCAATGAGCAGTTCTTC
TRBV19,.,.,TRBJ1-2,CATRAGGGYTF,TGTGCCACGAGGGCAGGCGGGGGCTACACCTTC
TRBV6-2/TRBV6-3,.,TRBD2,TRBJ2-7,CASGGSSYEQYF,TGTGCCAGCGGCGGGAGCTCCTACGAGCAGTACTTC
TRBV5-1,.,.,TRBJ2-7,CASSLTGEGQYF,TGCGCCAGCAGCTTAACAGGGGAGGGGCAGTACTTC
TRBV12-3/TRBV12-4,.,TRBD1,TRBJ1-1,CASSFTGAGTEAFF,TGTGCCAGCAGTTTTACAGGGGCTGGCACTGAAGCTTTCTTT
TRBV2,.,.,TRBJ1-2,CASRGTDIYGYTF,TGTGCCAGCAGGGGAACCGACATCTATGGCTACACCTTC
TRBV5-6,.,TRBD2,TRBJ2-3,CASSLETSGETDTQYF,TGTGCCAGCAGCTTGGAAACTAGCGGGGAGACAGATACGCAGTATTTT
TRBV5-6,once,.,TRBJ2-2,CASSRRGRRATGELFF,TGTGCCAGCAGCAGGCGGGGACGCAGGGCCACCGGGGAGCTGTTTTTT
TRBV9,.,.,TRBJ1-1,CASSLRGVDTEAFF,TGTGCCAGCAGCCTAAGGGGGGTGGACACTGAAGCTTTCTTT
TRBV5-1,.,.,TRBJ2-1,CASSLDPTPYNEQFF,TGCGCCAGCAGCTTGGACCCCACCCCCTACAATGAGCAGTTCTTC
TRBV2,.,.,TRBJ2-7,CASSEEYPGQIYEQYF,TGTGCCAGCAGTGAAGAGTACCCAGGGCAAATCTACGAGCAGTACTTC
TRBV12-3/TRBV12-4,.,TRBD2,TRBJ2-3,CASGISGGPDTQYF,TGTGCCAGCGGGATTAGCGGGGGCCCAGATACGCAGTATTTT
TRBV9,.,.,TRBJ1-2,CASSAGREHGYTF,TGTGCCAGCAGCGCGGGCCGAGAGCACGGCTACACCTTC
TRBV27,.,.,TRBJ2-7,CASSLAGEQYF,TGTGCCAGCAGTTTAGCGGGCGAGCAGTACTTC
TRBV29-1,.,TRBD1,TRBJ2-1,CSVGTGGYYNEQFF,TGCAGCGTAGGGACAGGGGGATATTACAATGAGCAGTTCTTC
TRBV9,.,.,TRBJ2-7,CASSDGTQPYEQYF,TGTGCCAGCAGCGACGGGACACAGCCCTACGAGCAGTACTTC
TRBV15,.,.,TRBJ2-1,CATSRERGAYNEQFF,TGTGCCACCAGCAGAGAGAGGGGGGCCTACAATGAGCAGTTCTTC
TRBV3-1,.,TRBD2,TRBJ2-1,CASSQEEAGGPYNEQFF,TGTGCCAGCAGCCAAGAGGAGGCGGGGGGGCCCTACAATGAGCAGTTCTTC
TRBV12-3/TRBV12-4,.,.,TRBJ2-5,CASSTGHGETQYF,TGTGCCAGCAGCACTGGCCACGGAGAGACCCAGTACTTC
TRBV4-1,.,.,TRBJ2-1,CASSQDEGEFYNEQFF,TGCGCCAGCAGCCAAGACGAGGGGGAATTTTACAATGAGCAGTTCTTC
TRBV27,.,TRBD2,TRBJ2-5,CASRRWTSEIQETQYF,TGTGCCAGCCGCCGCTGGACTAGCGAAATCCAAGAGACCCAGTACTTC
TRBV12-5,.,.,TRBJ2-7,CASGPGTREQYF,TGTGCTAGTGGTCCTGGGACACGCGAGCAGTACTTC
TRBV15,.,.,TRBJ2-6,CATSRGQGANVLTF,TGTGCCACCAGCAGAGGGCAGGGGGCCAACGTCCTGACTTTC
TRBV29-1,.,TRBD1,TRBJ1-4,CSVLRTGGFGEKLFF,TGCAGCGTTTTGCGGACAGGGGGGTTTGGTGAAAAACTGTTTTTT
TRBV12-3/TRBV12-4,.,.,TRBJ1-2,CASSDTGTRGGYTF,TGTGCCAGCAGTGATACCGGGACCCGGGGCGGCTACACCTTC
TRBV24-1,.,TRBD2,TRBJ2-5,CATSGSSGGQETQYF,TGTGCCACCAGTGGATCTAGCGGGGGTCAAGAGACCCAGTACTTC
TRBV29-1,once,TRBD1,TRBJ1-2,CSVTGEGYGYTF,TGCAGCGTTACAGGGGAGGGTTATGGCTACACCTTC
TRBV12-3/TRBV12-4,.,.,TRBJ2-1,CASTQAGLHNEQFF,TGTGCCAGCACCCAGGCGGGACTCCACAATGAGCAGTTCTTC
TRBV18,.,.,TRBJ2-1,CASSAGRTSDEQFF,TGTGCCAGCTCCGCCGGCCGGACCTCCGATGAGCAGTTCTTC
TRBV25-1,.,TRBD1,TRBJ1-5,CASSSGTGDNQPQHF,TGTGCCAGCAGCTCCGGGACAGGGGACAATCAGCCCCAGCATTTT
TRBV12-3/TRBV12-4,.,TRBD1,TRBJ2-1,CASSPDRNEQFF,TGTGCCAGCAGTCCGGACAGGAATGAGCAGTTCTTC
TRBV5-1,.,TRBD1,TRBJ1-1,CASSEGDGTGFYEEAFF,TGCGCCAGCAGCGAGGGCGACGGGACAGGGTTTTACGAGGAAGCTTTCTTT
TRBV5-6,.,.,TRBJ2-7,CASSLRGSKGYEQYF,TGTGCCAGCAGCTTAAGGGGGTCGAAAGGGTACGAGCAGTACTTC
TRBV15,.,.,TRBJ2-1,CATSPGQYNEQFF,TGTGCCACCAGCCCCGGACAATACAATGAGCAGTTCTTC
TRBV6-5,.,.,TRBJ1-5,CASSEGPGQPQHF,TGTGCCAGCAGCGAAGGGCCAGGGCAGCCCCAGCATTTT